This TCR beta chain was identified during a study of T cells in Graves' hyperthyroidism and ophthalmopathy. The hyperthyroidism patients had all been newly diagnosed, and their disease duration was under 2 months. Their ages ranged from 18 to 65 years. Not enrolled were patients with uncontrolled infection, other autoimmune disease, pregnancy or lactation. Clinical symptoms, serum thyroxine, TRAb, thyroid ultrasound and orbital computed tomography established diagnosis. The CDR3 is 17 residues long. The germline CDR1 and CDR2 sequences are SGHVS and FNYEAQ. V was clipped by 2 bases and J by 7 bases, with 23 bases between them. Amplification of TCR beta CDR3 regions used RNA as the template. The primer set for the first-round RT-PCR of the TCR CDR3 was HTBI. MiXCR, run by TCRdb on the multiplex PCR reads, gives a single entry per CDR3 protein. The data show approximately 740,000 distinct CDR3 sequences, 13% to 15% seen once.

The study, taken as a whole, reports: Ophthalmopathy was predicted by the model a median of approximately 6 months ahead of onset.

The sample holds a few counts of this clonotype. Antigen: not known. The chain combines TRBV7-6 with TRBJ1-1; weak D call: TRBD1 (6 bases). What was sequenced was blood. This sequence was found in a woman under 30 with Graves' hyperthyroidism. This CDR3 reads CASSLYGTEDKTGEAFF. As DNA, the CDR3 is TGTGCCAGCAGCTTATATGGGACCGAGGATAAGACAGGTGAAGCTTTCTTT.